Listed here are 9 T cell receptor beta chains from one sample, sequenced in a study of CD8 T cells in Susac syndrome. Random hexamers were used to reverse transcribe an amount of roughly 0.45 to 1 ug RNA. Each CDR3 protein gets one entry after TCRdb re-called the immunoSEQ multiplex PCR reads with MiXCR. The sample holds about 250,000 distinct CDR3 sequences, roughly 93% seen once. Input material: CD4+ T cells from PBMCs. These receptors came from a human donor with multiple sclerosis.

This chain links TRBV9 with TRBJ1-6; D might be TRBD1 (5 bases). V lost 0 bases and J 5 bases, leaving 9 bases between the germline ends. Germline V gene lookup returns CDR1 SGDLS and CDR2 YYNGEE. The CDR3 runs 15 residues. The CDR3 coding sequence is TGTGCCAGCAGCGTAGTAGGGGACCATAATTCACCCCTCCACTTT. Its protein is CASSVVGDHNSPLHF.

The CDR3 sequence is CASSLTEGGGYEQYF. The CDR3 coding sequence is TGTGCCAGCAGCTTAACAGAAGGCGGGGGATACGAGCAGTACTTC. The rearrangement links TRBV7-6 to TRBJ2-7; 7 positions match TRBD2. This CDR3 has 15 amino acids. Germline V gene sequence: CDR1 SGHVS, CDR2 FNYEAQ. The J segment lost 4 bases and the V segment lost 2 bases, leaving 8 bases of the junction unmatched.

This clonotype turned up a few times. This chain connects TRBV6-5 to TRBJ1-2; the D is unclear. The ends were cut back, 2 bases at V and 4 bases at J, with 8 bases in the middle. This CDR3 comprises 13 residues. Germline V gene sequence: CDR1 MNHEY, CDR2 SVGAGI. The CDR3 DNA follows: TGTGCCAGCAGTTACAGACTGAGCTATGGCTACACCTTC. It specifies CASSYRLSYGYTF.

The genes are TRBV20-1 and TRBJ2-5; 11 nucleotides match TRBD2. CDR3 length equals 14 residues. V was clipped by 3 bases and J by 5 bases; unmatched bases: 5. Germline CDR1 reads DFQATT; CDR2 reads SNEGSKA (reference sequence). The CDR3 sequence: CSASSGGASETQYF. CDR3 nucleotide sequence: TGCAGTGCTAGTAGCGGGGGGGCCTCGGAGACCCAGTACTTC.

The chain recombines TRBV3-1 with TRBJ1-1; no definite D call. This CDR3 has 11 amino acids. Germline loops: CDR1 LGHDT, CDR2 YNNKEL (reference sequence). With 5 bases removed from V and 3 bases from J, the gap between germline ends came to 4 bases. CDR3 residues: CASSGHTEAFF. The CDR3 bases are TGTGCCAGCAGCGGACACACTGAAGCTTTCTTT.

The gene calls are TRBV27 and TRBJ2-6; D is unresolved. The CDR3 contains 18 residues. Trimming left V 0 bases short and J 0 bases short, with 12 bases between. Germline V gene data show CDR1 as MNHEY and CDR2 as SMNVEV (reference sequence). Here the CDR3 DNA reads TGTGCCAGCAGTTTATCCCCTGGGGATTTCTCTGGGGCCAACGTCCTGACTTTC. It specifies CASSLSPGDFSGANVLTF.

This sequence joins TRBV5-1 and TRBJ1-1; D remains unclear. Deletions cut 1 base from V and 8 bases from J, with 12 bases between. Looked up from germline, CDR1 is SGHRS and CDR2 is YFSETQ. The CDR3 length is 13 residues. The CDR3 sequence: CASSLISGGEAFF. The DNA of the CDR3 is TGCGCCAGCAGCTTGATTTCGGGCGGAGAAGCTTTCTTT.

V and J are TRBV7-2 and TRBJ2-7; a possible D gene is TRBD1 (6 bases). The V gene's germline CDR1 is SGHTA and CDR2 FQGNSA. This CDR3 region has 13 residues. With 3 bases removed from V and 2 bases from J, the gap between germline ends came to 8 bases. The CDR3 DNA reads TGTGCCAGCAGCTTTGGGACACCCTACGAGCAGTACTTC. Residues: CASSFGTPYEQYF.

The J gene is TRBJ2-2, the V gene TRBV29-1; perhaps TRBD2 as D (5 bases). The CDR3 runs to 14 residues. V dropped 8 bases and J dropped 7 bases, with 20 bases sitting between them. The germline gives CDR1 SQVTM, CDR2 ANQGSEA. This chain's CDR3 is CSRRSRPSHGELFF. CDR3 DNA sequence: TGCAGCAGGAGGAGCAGGCCTTCTCACGGGGAGCTGTTTTTT.